A selection of T cell receptor beta chains follows, all from one sample in a study of blood T cell repertoires in COVID-19. Assay used: immunoSEQ multiplex PCR; TCRdb lists only in-frame clones, some missing. The sample contains about 94,000 clones, 60% to 85% of which appear only once. The sample was peripheral blood. The receptor source for this set is a human donor in a cohort sampled during active COVID-19. Each CDR3 is given with its conserved first and last residue. D genes are given only for firm matches. Size is omitted from some rows. Given values are once, few, many or a class for expanded clones.

clone_size,j_call,v_call,d_call,cdr3_nt,cdr3_aa
-,TRBJ2-2,TRBV19,TRBD2,TGTGCCAGTAGTACCACTTGGACTAGCGCCGGGGAGCTGTTTTTT,CASSTTWTSAGELFF
-,TRBJ2-1,TRBV11-2,TRBD2,TGTGCCAGCAGCCGGAGGCAGTGGAGCGGGAGGGGCACTGAGCAGTTCTTC,CASSRRQWSGRGTEQFF
-,TRBJ2-1,TRBV7-6,TRBD2,TGTGCCAGCAGCGCACGTAGCGGGATGGGAGCCAATGAGCAGTTCTTC,CASSARSGMGANEQFF
-,TRBJ2-3,TRBV30,-,TGTGCCTGGGCCAGGGACTTCACAGATACGCAGTATTTT,CAWARDFTDTQYF
many,TRBJ2-3,TRBV27,-,TGTGCCAGCAGCGGCTTAGCGTTGAGCACAGATACGCAGTATTTT,CASSGLALSTDTQYF
-,TRBJ2-5,TRBV28,TRBD2,TGTGCCAGCAGAAGGGGTAGCGGGAAAGAGACCCAGTACTTC,CASRRGSGKETQYF
-,TRBJ2-1,TRBV7-2,TRBD2,TGTGCCAGCAGCCCGAGCCGACTAGCGGGAGATAATGAGCAGTTCTTC,CASSPSRLAGDNEQFF
-,TRBJ2-7,TRBV5-6,-,TGTGCCAGCAGCTACCCTTCTGGCAGCGCGACCTACGAGCAGTACTTC,CASSYPSGSATYEQYF
-,TRBJ1-2,TRBV7-2,-,TGTGCCAGCAGCTTACTGGGCAGACCATCTAACTATGGCTACACCTTC,CASSLLGRPSNYGYTF
-,TRBJ2-7,TRBV6-2/TRBV6-3,TRBD2,TGTGCCAGCAGTACTAGCGGGAGGAACTCCTACGAGCAGTACTTC,CASSTSGRNSYEQYF
once,TRBJ2-4,TRBV4-3,-,TGCGCCAGCAGCCAAGACCAAGAGCGTGGTTCTATTCTAGCCAAAAACATTCAGTACTTC,CASSQDQERGSILAKNIQYF
-,TRBJ2-2,TRBV12-3/TRBV12-4,-,TGTGCCAGCAGTCCCCTACGAACCGGGGAGCTGTTTTTT,CASSPLRTGELFF
-,TRBJ2-1,TRBV10-3,TRBD2,TGTGCCATCAGTGGCATGACTAGCGGGATAAATGAGCAGTTCTTC,CAISGMTSGINEQFF
-,TRBJ2-7,TRBV29-1,-,TGCAGCGTTGAAGACCCGGGACATAGCTACGAGCAGTACTTC,CSVEDPGHSYEQYF
once,TRBJ2-2,TRBV7-3,-,TGTGCCAGCAGCTCCCGGGAGAACACCGGGGAGCTGTTTTTT,CASSSRENTGELFF
few,TRBJ2-5,TRBV21-1,-,TGTGCCAGCAGTTCCGGGACAGGATTTAACCAAGAGACCCAGTACTTC,CASSSGTGFNQETQYF